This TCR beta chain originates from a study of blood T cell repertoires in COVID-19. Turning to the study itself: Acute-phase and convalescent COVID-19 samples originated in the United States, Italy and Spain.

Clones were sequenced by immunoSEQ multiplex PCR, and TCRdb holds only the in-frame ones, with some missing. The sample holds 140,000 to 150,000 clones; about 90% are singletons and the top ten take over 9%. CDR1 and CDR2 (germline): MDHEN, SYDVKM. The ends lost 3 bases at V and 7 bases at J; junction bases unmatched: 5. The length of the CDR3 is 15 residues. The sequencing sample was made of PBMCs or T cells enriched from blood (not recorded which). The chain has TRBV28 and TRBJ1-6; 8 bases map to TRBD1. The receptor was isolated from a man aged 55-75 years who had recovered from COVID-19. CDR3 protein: CASSFRDRPNSPLHF. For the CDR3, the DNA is TGTGCCAGCAGTTTCCGGGACAGGCCAAATTCACCCCTCCACTTT.